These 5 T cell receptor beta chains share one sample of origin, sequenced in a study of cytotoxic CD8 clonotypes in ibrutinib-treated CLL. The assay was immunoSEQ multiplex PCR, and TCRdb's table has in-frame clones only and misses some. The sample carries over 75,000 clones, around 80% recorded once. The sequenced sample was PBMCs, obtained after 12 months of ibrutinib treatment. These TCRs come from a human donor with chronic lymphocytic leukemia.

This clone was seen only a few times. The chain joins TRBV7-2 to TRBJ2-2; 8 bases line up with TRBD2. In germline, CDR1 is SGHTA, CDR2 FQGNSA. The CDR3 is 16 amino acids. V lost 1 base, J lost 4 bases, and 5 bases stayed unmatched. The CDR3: CASSLGPSGFTGELFF. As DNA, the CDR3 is TGTGCCAGCAGCTTAGGTCCTAGCGGGTTCACCGGGGAGCTGTTTTTT.

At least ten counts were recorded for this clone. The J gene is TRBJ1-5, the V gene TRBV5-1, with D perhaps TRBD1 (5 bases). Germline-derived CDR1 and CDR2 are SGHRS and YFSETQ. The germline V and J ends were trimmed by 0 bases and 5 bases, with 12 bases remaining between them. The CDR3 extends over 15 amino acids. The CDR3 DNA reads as TGCGCCAGCAGCTTGGAGGGCAGGGTGGATCAGCCCCAGCATTTT. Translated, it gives CASSLEGRVDQPQHF.

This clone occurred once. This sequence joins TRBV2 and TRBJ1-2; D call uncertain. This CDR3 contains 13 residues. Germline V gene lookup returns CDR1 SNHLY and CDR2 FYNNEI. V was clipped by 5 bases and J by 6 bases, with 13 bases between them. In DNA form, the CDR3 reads TGTGCCAGCAGTCTTCACGTCGGGGATGGCTACACCTTC. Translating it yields CASSLHVGDGYTF.

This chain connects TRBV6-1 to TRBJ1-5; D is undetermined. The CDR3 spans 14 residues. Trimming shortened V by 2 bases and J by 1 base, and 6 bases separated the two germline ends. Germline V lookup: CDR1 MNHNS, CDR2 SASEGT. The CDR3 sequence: CASSEIGSNQPQHF. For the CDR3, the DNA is TGTGCCAGCAGTGAAATCGGCAGCAATCAGCCCCAGCATTTT.

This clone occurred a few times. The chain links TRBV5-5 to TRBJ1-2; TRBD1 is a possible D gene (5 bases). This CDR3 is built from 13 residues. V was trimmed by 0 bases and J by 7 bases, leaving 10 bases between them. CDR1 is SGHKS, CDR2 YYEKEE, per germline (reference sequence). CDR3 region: CASSLEPGTGYTF. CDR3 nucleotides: TGTGCCAGCAGCTTGGAGCCAGGGACTGGCTACACCTTC.